This record concerns one T cell receptor beta chain sequence. Its antigen remains unknown. CDR1 and CDR2 from the germline V gene are SGHVS and FQNEAQ. The V end was cut by 5 bases, the J end by 7 bases, with 18 bases between. The CDR3 consists of 14 residues. The time point: week 35, safety follow-up. With topical imiquimod, each dose of the vaccine consisted of 300 ug of mutant IDH1 20-mer peptide. The data are from a study of a mutant IDH1 vaccine in newly diagnosed glioma. Study in general: The start of vaccination came 4-6 weeks after radiotherapy alone, or with temozolomide cycles. Before enrollment, the patients had been treated with radiotherapy alone, temozolomide alone, or both together. Most of them had received both.

Produced via immunoSEQ multiplex PCR; TCRdb's table is partial and in-frame only. The repertoire holds tens of thousands of clones, with more than 80% as singletons. The chain combines TRBV7-8 with TRBJ2-7; perhaps TRBD1 as D (5 bases). The material sequenced was PBMCs, taken from a glioma patient whose treatment included an IDH1 peptide vaccine. This sequence was found in a man aged 35 to 55 with glioma. This CDR3 is CASSVQGRSDEQYF. For the CDR3, the DNA is TGTGCCAGCAGCGTCCAGGGTCGGAGTGATGAGCAGTACTTC.